The clone carrying this TCR beta chain was counted many times. Antigen: not known. The data were obtained in a study of metastatic and nonmetastatic thyroid tumors. Study as a whole: Malignant and benign thyroid patients had repertoires compared in peripheral blood and tumor or nodule tissue.

Regarding the study as a whole: Across blood and tumor, TCR beta diversity in malignant thyroid tumors was reportedly significantly higher than in benign nodules.

Before thyroid surgery, none of the patients had received any treatment. The V gene's germline CDR1 is LGHNA and CDR2 YNFKEQ. The CDR3 contains 17 residues. J was trimmed by 6 bases and V by 1 base; bases with no gene match: 10. Per the original data handling: Clinicopathological groups of papillary thyroid cancer showed CDR3 differences that were used to build a distant-metastasis classifier. TCRdb called clones again from the PCR reads with MiXCR. Clone size and V and J calls follow TCRdb, not the original study. The sample lists 80,000 to 85,000 clones; 12% were seen once. The V and J genes are TRBV4-2 and TRBJ2-3, with 10 bases identical to TRBD2. The receptor was isolated from a female donor with papillary thyroid cancer or a benign thyroid nodule (not recorded which). Some clones in this sample may be carry-over from other donors' samples. Sample: tumor tissue. The CDR3 region is CASSQGSASGRMDTQYF. In nucleotides, the CDR3 is TGTGCCAGCAGCCAAGGGTCGGCTAGCGGGAGAATGGATACGCAGTATTTT.